The 6 T cell receptor beta chains reported below all come from one sample, sequenced in a study of CD8 T cells in Susac syndrome (dated by TCRdb to about 2019). The library relied on the immunoSEQ multiplex PCR assay. RNA was extracted with the RNeasy kit and about 0.45 to 1 ug was reverse transcribed using random hexamers. TCRdb trimmed the raw reads at Q25, called clones with MiXCR and kept productive beta chains. A single entry per CDR3 protein holds the most common genes and DNA from its merged rows. The sample contains over 70,000 distinct CDR3 sequences, 96% of them found a single time. The leading ten clones occupy roughly 0.62% of the sample. Sequencing used CD8+ T cells from PBMCs. The source of these receptors is a human donor with Susac syndrome.

A single count supports this clonotype. DNA of the CDR3: TGCAGTGCTAGAGATGCGGGCAGGCCCGGTGAGCAGTTCTTC. It is translated as CSARDAGRPGEQFF. V is TRBV20-1 and J is TRBJ2-1, with TRBD2 as a possible D gene (5 bases). The ends were cut back, 0 bases at V and 9 bases at J, with 15 bases in the middle. The germline gives CDR1 DFQATT, CDR2 SNEGSKA (reference sequence). The CDR3 loop spans 14 amino acids.

The chain recombines TRBV5-4 with TRBJ1-6; D remains ambiguous. Trimming pared 3 bases from V and 7 bases from J, leaving 5 bases between. The germline CDR1 and CDR2 sequences are SGHNT and YYREEE (reference sequence). This CDR3 has 12 amino acids. The DNA of the CDR3 is TGTGCCAGCAGCTCTCTCAATTCACCCCTCCACTTT. As protein: CASSSLNSPLHF.

The rearrangement joins TRBV29-1 to TRBJ2-7; TRBD1 is a possible D gene (6 bases). V shed 7 bases and J shed 5 bases, with 15 bases lying between them. This CDR3 contains 12 residues. Germline V CDR1 and CDR2: SQVTM, ANQGSEA. The CDR3, as DNA: TGCAGCGGCTGGACAGTCAAGGACGAGCAGTACTTC. This codes for CSGWTVKDEQYF.

The V gene is TRBV5-6, the J gene TRBJ1-5, with D uncertain. CDR1 and CDR2 (germline): SGHDT, YYEEEE. The CDR3 has 15 amino acids. The V and J ends lost 1 base and 1 base respectively, with 9 bases between them. Written as DNA, the CDR3 is TGTGCCAGCAGCTTGTTGGGTATGAGCAATCAGCCCCAGCATTTT. It yields the protein CASSLLGMSNQPQHF.

This chain connects TRBV30 to TRBJ1-1, with TRBD1 identical over 9 bases. Germline assignment: CDR1 GTSNPN and CDR2 SVGIG (reference sequence). This CDR3 region has 17 residues. V shed 2 bases and J 0 bases; nucleotides not matched to a gene: 10. The CDR3 DNA is TGTGCCTGGAGTTCAGGGGGGACAGGGTCGATGAACACTGAAGCTTTCTTT. It specifies CAWSSGGTGSMNTEAFF.

The CDR3 is CASSNANEQYF. In DNA form, the CDR3 reads TGTGCCAGCAGTAACGCGAACGAGCAGTACTTC. The chain combines TRBV6-5 with TRBJ2-7; D is ambiguous. The V end lost 5 bases, the J end lost 5 bases, and 7 bases lay between the germline ends. CDR1 and CDR2 from the germline V gene are MNHEY and SVGAGI. The length of the CDR3 is 11 residues.